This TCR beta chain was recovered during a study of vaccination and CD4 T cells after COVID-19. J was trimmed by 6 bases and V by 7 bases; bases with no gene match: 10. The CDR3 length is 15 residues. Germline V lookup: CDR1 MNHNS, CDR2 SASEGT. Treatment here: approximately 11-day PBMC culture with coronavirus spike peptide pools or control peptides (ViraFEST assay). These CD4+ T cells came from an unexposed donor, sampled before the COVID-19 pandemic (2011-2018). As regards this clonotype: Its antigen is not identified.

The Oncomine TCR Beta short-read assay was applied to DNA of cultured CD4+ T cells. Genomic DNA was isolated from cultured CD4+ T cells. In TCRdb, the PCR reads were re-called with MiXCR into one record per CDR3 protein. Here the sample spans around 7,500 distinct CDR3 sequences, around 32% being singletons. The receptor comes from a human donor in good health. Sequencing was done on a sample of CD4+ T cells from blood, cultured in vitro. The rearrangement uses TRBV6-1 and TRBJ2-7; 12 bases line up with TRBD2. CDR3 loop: CASTLAGGPSGEQYF. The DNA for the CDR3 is TGTGCCAGCACCCTAGCGGGAGGGCCCTCAGGCGAGCAGTACTTC.